This T cell receptor (beta chain) was observed in a study of Graves' ophthalmopathy and Graves' hyperthyroidism. Study-level findings and limits: Most clonotypes expanded in thyroid above 0.001 frequency were present in blood too.

Cases classed as stable hyperthyroidism had no ophthalmopathy within 18 months of follow-up. Other autoimmune diseases, uncontrolled infections, pregnancy or lactation led to the exclusion of patients. Points on this clonotype: The antigen is undetermined. This may arise from a read error, as a much more abundant clone is one base away.

Amplification from RNA transcripts yielded the TCR beta CDR3 regions. HTBI primers primed a first-round RT-PCR, and a second-round multiplex PCR followed. In TCRdb, the multiplex PCR reads were re-called with MiXCR into one record per CDR3 protein. The table lists about 420,000 distinct CDR3 sequences, around 21% of them singletons, with roughly 3.2% in the top ten. CDR1 and CDR2 (germline): ENHRY, SYGVKD. CDR3 length equals 17 residues. The clonotype was recovered from a young woman with stable Graves' hyperthyroidism. This chain links TRBV10-3 with TRBJ2-7; 7 bases are a match to TRBD2. The specimen sequenced was peripheral blood. CDR3 nucleotide sequence: TGTGCCATCAGGGCATTCTTCTCGGGAGGAAGCTCCTACGAGCAGTGCTTC. Translation gives CAIRAFFSGGSSYEQCF.